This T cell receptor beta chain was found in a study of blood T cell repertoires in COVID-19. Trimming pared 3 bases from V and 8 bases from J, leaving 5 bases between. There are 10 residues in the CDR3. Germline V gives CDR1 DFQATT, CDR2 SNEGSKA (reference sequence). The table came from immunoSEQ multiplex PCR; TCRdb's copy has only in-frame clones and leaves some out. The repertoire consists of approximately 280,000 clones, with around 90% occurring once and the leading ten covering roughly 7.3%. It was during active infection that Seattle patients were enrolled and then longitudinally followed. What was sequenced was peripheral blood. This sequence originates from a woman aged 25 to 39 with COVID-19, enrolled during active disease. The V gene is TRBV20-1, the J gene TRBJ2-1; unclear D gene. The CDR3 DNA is TGCAGTGCTAGTTTAGATGAGCAGTTCTTC. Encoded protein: CSASLDEQFF.